These 13 T cell receptor beta chains were all obtained from the same sample, sequenced in a study of long-term antiretroviral therapy in people with HIV. Runs used v3.0 of the immunoSEQ assay and were done at survey level. The method was immunoSEQ multiplex PCR; TCRdb's version includes in-frame clones alone and lacks a portion of them. The repertoire holds 30,000 to 40,000 clones, with about four fifths as singletons. Specimen: unsorted PBMCs, collected 1.9 years after starting antiretroviral therapy. These receptors came from a man between 18 and 29 years old with HIV.

The genes are TRBV2 and TRBJ2-1, with D unclear. Looked up from germline, CDR1 is SNHLY and CDR2 is FYNNEI. The CDR3 length is 16 residues. V lost 4 bases and J lost 6, with 19 bases in between. This CDR3 reads CASSVEYHTLGNEQFF. The CDR3 DNA sequence: TGTGCCAGCAGTGTAGAATACCATACACTTGGCAATGAGCAGTTCTTC.

V gene TRBV4-2 combines with J gene TRBJ2-2; either TRBD1 or TRBD2 may supply D (5 bases each). Germline V gene data show CDR1 as LGHNA and CDR2 as YNFKEQ. The CDR3 totals 15 residues. Trimming removed 3 bases at V and 1 base at J, with 9 bases between. DNA of the CDR3: TGTGCCAGCAGCCAGGGGACCAGGAACACCGGGGAGCTGTTTTTT. It encodes CASSQGTRNTGELFF.

The V gene is TRBV2, the J gene TRBJ2-1; D is possibly TRBD1 or TRBD2 (5 bases each). Germline CDR1 is SNHLY and CDR2 is FYNNEI. This CDR3 has 15 amino acids. V gave up 1 base and J gave up 9 bases, with 16 bases separating them. Written as DNA, the CDR3 is TGTGCCAGCAGTGAAGGTGCCATTTTGAGGGGTGAGCAGTTCTTC. This gives the protein CASSEGAILRGEQFF.

The chain joins TRBV2 to TRBJ1-5, with D uncertain. The CDR3 loop spans 14 amino acids. From germline, CDR1 is SNHLY and CDR2 FYNNEI. V was trimmed by 2 bases and J by 5 bases, leaving 10 bases between them. The CDR3 bases are TGTGCCAGCAGTGAATTAACAGATCATCAGCCCCAGCATTTT. It translates to CASSELTDHQPQHF.

This chain joins TRBV28 and TRBJ2-2, with 8 bases lining up with TRBD2. The V and J ends lost 6 bases and 7 bases, in that order; junction bases with no gene match: 10. Germline V gives CDR1 MDHEN, CDR2 SYDVKM. The CDR3 totals 15 residues. In DNA form, the CDR3 reads TGTGCCAGCAGCCCCCTAGAGCGGGGGTACGGGGAGCTGTTTTTT. Amino acid sequence: CASSPLERGYGELFF. Full variable domain (missing parts from reference TRBV28 and TRBJ2-2): DVKVTQSSRYLVKRTGEKVFLECVQDMDHENMFWYRQDPGLGLRLIYFSYDVKMKEKGDIPEGYSVSREKKERFSLILESASTNQTSMYLCASSPLERGYGELFFGEGSRLTVL.

V gene TRBV5-6 combines with J gene TRBJ2-1; unclear D gene. This CDR3 region has 17 residues. The germline gives CDR1 SGHDT, CDR2 YYEEEE. Trimming left V 2 bases short and J 0 bases short, with 15 bases between. For the CDR3, the DNA is TGTGCCAGCAGCTTTAATAAAGCGACCAACTCCTACAATGAGCAGTTCTTC. Protein sequence: CASSFNKATNSYNEQFF.

The rearrangement uses TRBV5-1 and TRBJ1-2; a weak D match, TRBD1 (5 bases). CDR1 and CDR2 (germline): SGHRS, YFSETQ. The CDR3 covers 15 residues. V dropped 0 bases and J dropped 4 bases, with 13 bases sitting between them. This CDR3 reads CASSLGPRVPYGYTF. CDR3 DNA: TGCGCCAGCAGCTTGGGACCCAGGGTCCCCTATGGCTACACCTTC.

This clone is deemed medium-sized. The chain employs TRBV5-6 and TRBJ1-1; D gene ambiguous. Trimming cost V 3 bases and J 1 base, with 10 bases left between them. Per the germline V gene, CDR1 is SGHDT and CDR2 is YYEEEE. This CDR3 has 14 residues. CDR3 protein: CASSYLMTNTEAFF. CDR3 in DNA: TGTGCCAGCAGCTATCTGATGACGAACACTGAAGCTTTCTTT.

The chain uses TRBV28 and TRBJ2-5; D is ambiguous. The CDR3 runs 13 residues. Trimming left V 3 bases short and J 1 base short, with 6 bases between. Germline V gene lookup returns CDR1 MDHEN and CDR2 SYDVKM. Here the CDR3 reads CASSFNIQETQYF. In DNA, the CDR3 is TGTGCCAGCAGTTTCAACATCCAAGAGACCCAGTACTTC.

The genes are TRBV15 and TRBJ2-5; D unresolved. CDR3 length equals 12 residues. Deletions cut 3 bases from V and 5 bases from J, with 7 bases between. Germline V CDR1 and CDR2: LNHNV, YYDKDF (reference sequence). This CDR3 reads CATSRPRETQYF. The CDR3 DNA sequence: TGTGCCACCAGCAGGCCACGGGAGACCCAGTACTTC.

J is TRBJ2-3 and V is TRBV18; 7 nucleotides agree with TRBD1. Germline-derived CDR1 and CDR2 are KGHSH and LQKENI. The CDR3 has 15 residues. Trimming cost V 4 bases and J 2 bases; bases outside gene matches: 6. This CDR3 is CASSRQGSLTDTQYF. CDR3 DNA sequence: TGTGCCAGCTCACGACAGGGTAGCCTCACAGATACGCAGTATTTT.

The rearrangement joins TRBV27 to TRBJ2-5; D call uncertain. Germline V CDR1 and CDR2: MNHEY, SMNVEV (reference sequence). V was shortened by 6 bases and J by 1 base, with 9 bases between the two germline ends. The CDR3 contains 13 residues. The CDR3 region has the DNA TGTGCCAGCAGGGTTTGGGGCCAAGAGACCCAGTACTTC. It translates to CASRVWGQETQYF.

CDR3 DNA: TGTGCCAGCAGCTCGGGGGCGGTCGAGCAGTACTTC. Translating it yields CASSSGAVEQYF. The J gene is TRBJ2-7, the V gene TRBV7-9; D may correspond to TRBD1 or TRBD2 (6 bases each). The CDR3 runs 12 residues. Deletions cut 4 bases from V and 6 bases from J, with 10 bases between. Germline-derived CDR1 and CDR2 are SEHNR and FQNEAQ (reference sequence).